The 10 T cell receptor beta chains below all came from one sample that was sequenced in a study of blood T cell repertoires in COVID-19. The assay was immunoSEQ multiplex PCR, and TCRdb's table has in-frame clones only and misses some. Seen here are some 220,000 clones, around four fifths observed once, and the top ten hold approximately 5.6%. Sequenced input: peripheral blood. These receptors were obtained from a woman between 65 and 79 years old with COVID-19, enrolled during active disease.

This chain links TRBV19 with TRBJ2-4; D possibly corresponds to TRBD2 (6 bases). The CDR3 covers 14 residues. In germline, CDR1 is LNHDA, CDR2 SQIVND (reference sequence). Between the trimmed V and J ends, which lost 5 bases and 6 bases, there was a span of 14 bases. Here the CDR3 DNA reads TGTGCCAGTAGTGCGGGACGCGATCTAAACATTCAGTACTTC. Residues: CASSAGRDLNIQYF.

The rearrangement links TRBV10-3 to TRBJ2-1, with D tentatively TRBD2 (5 bases). Trimming cost V 0 bases and J 8 bases, with 14 bases left between them. From germline, CDR1 is ENHRY and CDR2 SYGVKD. The CDR3 spans 15 residues. The CDR3 region is CAISESVTKKHEQFF. As DNA, the CDR3 is TGTGCCATCAGTGAGTCTGTGACTAAAAAGCATGAGCAGTTCTTC.

The rearrangement links TRBV2 to TRBJ2-1; TRBD2 is a possible D gene (7 bases). The ends were cut back, 8 bases at V and 5 bases at J, with 13 bases in the middle. The germline gives CDR1 SNHLY, CDR2 FYNNEI. The CDR3 loop spans 13 amino acids. CDR3 in DNA: TGTGCCAGCGCAAGGGGGGGGGACAATGAGCAGTTCTTC. Amino acid sequence: CASARGGDNEQFF.

The V call is TRBV15, the J call TRBJ1-6; 9 nucleotides match TRBD1. Germline CDR1 is LNHNV and CDR2 is YYDKDF (reference sequence). V lost 1 base, J lost 7 bases, and 11 bases stayed unmatched. The CDR3 has 18 amino acids. As DNA, the CDR3 is TGTGCCACCAGCAGAGGCCTTAGAACGGGACAGGGCAATTCACCCCTCCACTTT. Protein: CATSRGLRTGQGNSPLHF.

The V and J genes are TRBV29-1 and TRBJ2-2, with D possibly TRBD1 on 6 matching bases. V lost 3 bases, J lost 0 bases, and 8 bases lay in between. CDR1 and CDR2 from the germline V gene are SQVTM and ANQGSEA. CDR3 length equals 14 residues. The CDR3 is CSVDTGSNTGELFF. Here the CDR3 DNA reads TGCAGCGTTGATACAGGGTCGAACACCGGGGAGCTGTTTTTT.

V and J are TRBV5-1 and TRBJ2-5; the match to TRBD2 covers 15 bases. The germline CDR1 and CDR2 sequences are SGHRS and YFSETQ. V gave up 4 bases and J gave up 4 bases; unmatched junction bases: 5. CDR3 length: 16 residues. The CDR3 protein is CASSIRGLAGGETQYF. CDR3 bases: TGCGCCAGCAGCATTAGGGGACTAGCGGGAGGAGAGACCCAGTACTTC.

This chain links TRBV6-6 with TRBJ2-1, with TRBD1 matching 8 bases. V dropped 2 bases and J dropped 7; count of bases not matched to a gene: 4. The CDR3 runs to 14 residues. Germline CDR1 MNHNY, CDR2 SVGAGI (reference sequence). CDR3 region: CASSYPGGENEQFF. In DNA form, the CDR3 reads TGTGCCAGCAGTTACCCAGGGGGCGAGAATGAGCAGTTCTTC.

This chain connects TRBV4-3 to TRBJ1-1, with D hard to call. The length of the CDR3 is 14 residues. CDR1 is LGHNA and CDR2 is YSLEER in the germline V gene. Trimming left V 0 bases short and J 3 bases short, with 8 bases between. The CDR3 DNA follows: TGCGCCAGCAGCCAAGATCTACGGGACACTGAAGCTTTCTTT. Protein: CASSQDLRDTEAFF.

The chain recombines TRBV29-1 with TRBJ2-5, with TRBD1 as a possible D gene (6 bases). This CDR3 has 12 amino acids. V was pared by 2 bases and J by 2 bases, with 6 bases between. Germline values: CDR1 SQVTM, CDR2 ANQGSEA. The CDR3 here is CSVERGQETQYF. The CDR3 nucleotides are TGCAGCGTTGAAAGGGGGCAAGAGACCCAGTACTTC.

The CDR3 bases are TGTGCCAGCAGCCCTAGCGGGAGGGCCGGGCAGTACTTC. It encodes CASSPSGRAGQYF. This chain joins TRBV28 and TRBJ2-7, with 12 positions matching TRBD2. This CDR3 has 13 residues. Trimming removed 6 bases from V and 9 bases from J; junction bases left unmatched: 6. CDR1 is MDHEN, CDR2 SYDVKM, per germline.